This is a list of T cell receptor beta chains from one sample in a study of blood T cell repertoires in COVID-19. Produced via immunoSEQ multiplex PCR; TCRdb's table is partial and in-frame only. The sample includes tens of thousands of clones, 60% to 80% of them seen just once. Sequencing input: peripheral blood. The origin of the receptors is a man aged 55 to 70 with acute or convalescent COVID-19. CDR3s include the opening cysteine and the closing phenylalanine or tryptophan. Fields, in order: V gene, D gene, clone size, J gene, CDR3 DNA, CDR3 protein. The D gene is left open where the match is weak. Clone size is stated in some rows and not others, as once, few, many or a class when expanded.

>TRBV7-9|TRBD1|NA|TRBJ2-7
TGTGCCAGCAGCCTGACAGGGGGCACGGACGAGCAGTACTTC
CASSLTGGTDEQYF
>TRBV19|TRBD1|NA|TRBJ1-1
TGTGCCAGTAAAGGTACAGGGGGATTAGGTGAAGCTTTCTTT
CASKGTGGLGEAFF
>TRBV13|TRBD1|NA|TRBJ1-2
TGTGCCAGCAGCTTAGAACGGACAGGACGAACTTCCACAAACTATGGCTACACCTTC
CASSLERTGRTSTNYGYTF
>TRBV5-4|NA|once|TRBJ2-5
TGTGCCAGCAGCATCAGGGATGGAGAGACCCAGTACTTC
CASSIRDGETQYF
>TRBV7-8|NA|NA|TRBJ2-7
TGTGCCAGCAGCTTAGGAGGTCACTACGAGCAGTACTTC
CASSLGGHYEQYF
>TRBV6-5|NA|NA|TRBJ2-1
TGTGCCAGCAGTTACTCGCCCCAGCTTCGGCAGGATGAGCAGTTCTTC
CASSYSPQLRQDEQFF
>TRBV29-1|NA|NA|TRBJ1-1
TGCAGCGTGGGGTCGATATTCTTTCGGGGTCAGGACACTGAAGCTTTCTTT
CSVGSIFFRGQDTEAFF
>TRBV5-1|TRBD2|NA|TRBJ2-5
TGCGCCAGCAGCTTGTCAGCGGGGGTTACGCAAGAGACCCAGTACTTC
CASSLSAGVTQETQYF
>TRBV30|TRBD1|once|TRBJ1-4
TGTGCCTGGAGTGTACGGGAGGGGGCGAGGGAAAAACTGTTTTTT
CAWSVREGAREKLFF
>TRBV28|TRBD1|few|TRBJ2-1
TGTGCCAGCAGTTCACCGGGACAGGGTACCGGTGAGCAGTTCTTC
CASSSPGQGTGEQFF
>TRBV28|TRBD1|NA|TRBJ1-2
TGTGCCAGCTCCTCGACAGGGGGCGCCCGCTATGGCTACACCTTC
CASSSTGGARYGYTF
>TRBV7-8|TRBD1|NA|TRBJ2-7
TGTGCCAGCAGTCGGACAGGGTTAGGCGCCTACGAGCAGTACTTC
CASSRTGLGAYEQYF
>TRBV7-2|TRBD1|NA|TRBJ1-6
TGTGCCAGCAGCTTGGGCCCAGGGGGCTATAATTCACCCCTCCACTTT
CASSLGPGGYNSPLHF
>TRBV19|NA|NA|TRBJ1-5
TGTGCCAGTAGTACGCACAGGGAAAAGGGGCAGCCCCAGCATTTT
CASSTHREKGQPQHF
>TRBV6-1|NA|NA|TRBJ1-5
TGTGCCAGCAGTGAAGGAACAGGTACCCAGTCCCAGCCCCAGCATTTT
CASSEGTGTQSQPQHF
>TRBV18|NA|NA|TRBJ2-1
TGTGCCAGCTCACCACGGCGGGATGACAATGAGCAGTTCTTC
CASSPRRDDNEQFF
>TRBV2|TRBD1|NA|TRBJ2-7
TGTGCCAGCAGTCTCCGGACAGGGGACTACGAGCAGTACTTC
CASSLRTGDYEQYF
>TRBV7-9|NA|NA|TRBJ2-7
TGTGCCAGCAGCTCCCGGACAGCCTACGAGCAGTACTTC
CASSSRTAYEQYF
>TRBV2|TRBD1|NA|TRBJ1-2
TGTGCCAGCAGATACTCACAGGGGTACTATGGCTACACCTTC
CASRYSQGYYGYTF
>TRBV7-2|NA|NA|TRBJ1-1
TGTGCCAGCAGCTTTCCCAGGCTCGAAGCTTTCTTT
CASSFPRLEAFF
>TRBV6-5|TRBD1|NA|TRBJ1-5
TGTGCCAGCAGGGTGGGACAGGGCGGGTATCCCCAGCATTTT
CASRVGQGGYPQHF
>TRBV28|TRBD2|NA|TRBJ2-1
TGTGCCAGCAGCCTGCCTCTAGCGGGGGGCTACAATGAGCAGTTCTTC
CASSLPLAGGYNEQFF
>TRBV19|NA|NA|TRBJ1-2
TGTGCCAGTAGGGGCAGGGTAGGAGCTAACTATGGCTACACCTTC
CASRGRVGANYGYTF
>TRBV27|NA|NA|TRBJ2-3
TGTGCCAGCAGTTTCGAGCATGCCGCAGATACGCAGTATTTT
CASSFEHAADTQYF
>TRBV9|TRBD1|NA|TRBJ2-7
TGTGCCAGCAGCGGTCGGACAGGGCCTGGGGACGAGCAGTACTTC
CASSGRTGPGDEQYF
>TRBV30|NA|NA|TRBJ1-3
TGTGCCTGGAGCGGAGAGGGTCCTGGAAACACCATATATTTT
CAWSGEGPGNTIYF
>TRBV2|NA|few|TRBJ1-1
TGTGCCAGCACCCCGCTTGGGGGGGAGGCTGAAGCTTTCTTT
CASTPLGGEAEAFF
>TRBV28|NA|once|TRBJ2-3
TGTGCCAGCAGACAGAGCACAGATACGCAGTATTTT
CASRQSTDTQYF
>TRBV5-1|NA|NA|TRBJ2-5
TGCGCCAGCAGTAGGGGGACGGGACCGCAAGAGACCCAGTACTTC
CASSRGTGPQETQYF
>TRBV9|TRBD1|once|TRBJ2-2
TGTGCCAGCAGCCTTAGACAGGGGGCCGCGAACACCGGGGAGCTGTTTTTT
CASSLRQGAANTGELFF
>TRBV5-1|NA|NA|TRBJ1-6
TGCGCCAGCAATTCCGGGTCCGGGACTGGGGGTTCACCCCTCCACTTT
CASNSGSGTGGSPLHF
>TRBV29-1|TRBD2|NA|TRBJ2-1
TGCAGCGTTCAGTCGGGCGGGGGGGACTACAATGAGCAGTTCTTC
CSVQSGGGDYNEQFF
>TRBV5-1|NA|NA|TRBJ2-7
TGCGCCAGCAGCTTGGCCAGGGATTCCTACGAGCAGTACTTC
CASSLARDSYEQYF
>TRBV6-5|NA|NA|TRBJ1-5
TGTGCCAGCAGTTTAGGGGGAGATAGCAATCAGCCCCAGCATTTT
CASSLGGDSNQPQHF
>TRBV7-9|TRBD1|once|TRBJ1-1
TGTGCCAGCAGCCCCCAGGGGGTTGAAGCTTTCTTT
CASSPQGVEAFF
>TRBV5-1|NA|few|TRBJ2-5
TGCGCCAGCAGCTTGGAGGGCGGGGAGACCCAGTACTTC
CASSLEGGETQYF
>TRBV7-2|TRBD1|NA|TRBJ2-2
TGTGCCAGCAGCAGAGGGGGCCGGGATTTGAGGGAGCTGTTTTTT
CASSRGGRDLRELFF
>TRBV6-5|NA|few|TRBJ1-6
TGTGCCAGCACCCCGAGACTCAATTCACCCCTCCACTTT
CASTPRLNSPLHF
>TRBV18|NA|once|TRBJ2-7
TGTGCCAGCTCACCAGAACTTTCAGGGGATAACGAGCAGTACTTC
CASSPELSGDNEQYF
>TRBV5-1|NA|NA|TRBJ1-3
TGCGCCAGCAGCCCCTTCGGGGGGATGATTGGAAACACCATATATTTT
CASSPFGGMIGNTIYF
>TRBV19|NA|NA|TRBJ1-2
TGTGCCAGTACCGACCGGGCATCGGGGTTATATGGCTACACCTTC
CASTDRASGLYGYTF
>TRBV5-1|NA|NA|TRBJ1-2
TGCGCCAGCAGCTTGGCGCAGGGGACCTATGGCTACACCTTC
CASSLAQGTYGYTF
>TRBV10-3|TRBD1|NA|TRBJ1-1
TGTGCCATCGGGGACAGGGAGTATGAAGCTTTCTTT
CAIGDREYEAFF